This T cell receptor beta chain was recovered during a study of blood T cell repertoires in COVID-19. Whole-study context: Samples of COVID-19 (acute and convalescent) were obtained from the United States, Italy and Spain. In each case, the material was cDNA or gDNA derived from T cells, B-cell-depleted T cells, or PBMCs.

Sequencing used immunoSEQ multiplex PCR; TCRdb keeps in-frame clones, though not all of them. Of nearly 65,000 clones in the sample, around 80% are singletons; the top ten hold 9.5% to 15%. V was pared by 0 bases and J by 2 bases, with 14 bases between. Germline V CDR1 and CDR2: LGHNA, YSLEER. The CDR3 covers 16 residues. The rearrangement joins TRBV4-3 to TRBJ2-7, with D tentatively TRBD1 (6 bases). Material: peripheral blood. This sequence originates from a human donor in a cohort sampled during active COVID-19. For the CDR3, the DNA is TGCGCCAGCAGCCAAGAATTAGGGACACAGACCTACGAGCAGTACTTC. Translated, it gives CASSQELGTQTYEQYF.